This is a list of T cell receptor beta chains from one sample in a study of blood T cell repertoires in COVID-19. Profiling relied on immunoSEQ multiplex PCR, and the TCRdb table lists in-frame clones only, not all of them. The repertoire holds 260,000 or so clones, with more than 80% as singletons. The sequenced material came from peripheral blood. These receptors were obtained from a woman of 80 years or more with COVID-19, enrolled during active disease. Each CDR3 is given with its conserved first and last residue. The D gene is left open where the match is weak. For some rows the clone size is stated as once, few or many, or as a class when expanded; others skip it.

abundance: NA
d_gene: NA
v_gene: TRBV27
j_gene: TRBJ1-1
CDR3nt: TGTGCCAGCAGTAGCACCGCGTCCGGCGCGGCTCTAAACACTGAAGCTTTCTTT
CDR3aa: CASSSTASGAALNTEAFF

abundance: NA
d_gene: TRBD1
v_gene: TRBV9
j_gene: TRBJ2-3
CDR3nt: TGTGCCAGCAGCGTATTTTCGGGACAGGGCCCAGATACGCAGTATTTT
CDR3aa: CASSVFSGQGPDTQYF

abundance: once
d_gene: TRBD1
v_gene: TRBV5-4
j_gene: TRBJ2-2
CDR3nt: TGTGCCAGCAGCTTGACAGGGGTGAACACCGGGGAGCTGTTTTTT
CDR3aa: CASSLTGVNTGELFF

abundance: NA
d_gene: TRBD2
v_gene: TRBV4-2
j_gene: TRBJ2-5
CDR3nt: TGTGCCAGCAGCCAAGATAGTGCTAGCGGGGGGGGAAGGGCAGGGACCCAGTACTTC
CDR3aa: CASSQDSASGGGRAGTQYF

abundance: NA
d_gene: NA
v_gene: TRBV5-6
j_gene: TRBJ1-4
CDR3nt: TGTGCCAGCGGCGAGGGGAGGGATGAAAAACTGTTTTTT
CDR3aa: CASGEGRDEKLFF

abundance: once
d_gene: TRBD1
v_gene: TRBV27
j_gene: TRBJ1-3
CDR3nt: TGTGCCAGCAGTTTCCTACCGACAGGGACTGGAAACACCATATATTTT
CDR3aa: CASSFLPTGTGNTIYF

abundance: NA
d_gene: TRBD2
v_gene: TRBV7-3
j_gene: TRBJ2-1
CDR3nt: TGTGCCAGCAGCTTAGGGACTAGCGCTAACAATGAGCAGTTCTTC
CDR3aa: CASSLGTSANNEQFF

abundance: NA
d_gene: TRBD1
v_gene: TRBV29-1
j_gene: TRBJ1-3
CDR3nt: TGCAGCGCCTTACAGGACAGGGCGGGAAACACCATATATTTT
CDR3aa: CSALQDRAGNTIYF

abundance: NA
d_gene: NA
v_gene: TRBV21-1
j_gene: TRBJ1-4
CDR3nt: TGTGCCAGCAGCAAACCTAATCTCCCGGGACACGAGGGTGAAAAACTGTTTTTT
CDR3aa: CASSKPNLPGHEGEKLFF

abundance: NA
d_gene: NA
v_gene: TRBV12-1
j_gene: TRBJ2-3
CDR3nt: TGTGCCAGCAGCTTGAGATCGGGTACAAGGAGAGAAGATACGCAGTATTTT
CDR3aa: CASSLRSGTRREDTQYF

abundance: NA
d_gene: TRBD2
v_gene: TRBV15
j_gene: TRBJ2-7
CDR3nt: TGTGCCACCAGCAGAGAGGCGGGGGCCTACGAGCAGTACTTC
CDR3aa: CATSREAGAYEQYF

abundance: NA
d_gene: TRBD2
v_gene: TRBV30
j_gene: TRBJ2-3
CDR3nt: TGTGCCTGGAGTCTCAAAAGGGACCCGGGGGGGCCCACAGATACGCAGTATTTT
CDR3aa: CAWSLKRDPGGPTDTQYF

abundance: once
d_gene: NA
v_gene: TRBV7-8
j_gene: TRBJ2-7
CDR3nt: TGTGCCAGCAGCTTACATCGACAGGAATACTACGAGCAGTACTTC
CDR3aa: CASSLHRQEYYEQYF

abundance: NA
d_gene: NA
v_gene: TRBV27
j_gene: TRBJ2-2
CDR3nt: TGTGCCAGCAGGCGGAACACCGGGGAGCTGTTTTTT
CDR3aa: CASRRNTGELFF

abundance: NA
d_gene: NA
v_gene: TRBV5-4
j_gene: TRBJ1-1
CDR3nt: TGTGCCAGCAGCTTGAGGGGGGGGATTTCGACTGAAGCTTTCTTT
CDR3aa: CASSLRGGISTEAFF

abundance: NA
d_gene: NA
v_gene: TRBV5-1
j_gene: TRBJ1-6
CDR3nt: TGCGCCAGCAGCTTGGAAGAGAGGAAGGATTCACCCCTCCACTTT
CDR3aa: CASSLEERKDSPLHF

abundance: once
d_gene: TRBD1
v_gene: TRBV4-1
j_gene: TRBJ1-2
CDR3nt: TGCGCCAGCAGCAACCCGGACAGGGAGGACTATGGCTACACCTTC
CDR3aa: CASSNPDREDYGYTF

abundance: NA
d_gene: TRBD1
v_gene: TRBV2
j_gene: TRBJ2-5
CDR3nt: TGTGCCAGCAACTACGGGACAGCACAAGAGACCCAGTACTTC
CDR3aa: CASNYGTAQETQYF

abundance: NA
d_gene: NA
v_gene: TRBV30
j_gene: TRBJ1-2
CDR3nt: TGTGCCTGGAGTGAACAGTATGGCTACACCTTC
CDR3aa: CAWSEQYGYTF

abundance: NA
d_gene: NA
v_gene: TRBV5-4
j_gene: TRBJ1-4
CDR3nt: TGTGCCAGCAGCTGGGAACAGGGTTCGGATAATGAAAAACTGTTTTTT
CDR3aa: CASSWEQGSDNEKLFF

abundance: NA
d_gene: TRBD2
v_gene: TRBV5-1
j_gene: TRBJ2-7
CDR3nt: TGCGCCAGCAGCTTGGCCGGGACTAGCGGGTCCTACGAGCAGTACTTC
CDR3aa: CASSLAGTSGSYEQYF

abundance: NA
d_gene: TRBD2
v_gene: TRBV6-5
j_gene: TRBJ2-7
CDR3nt: TGTGCCAGTCAGTCGGGGGGAGGGGACTACGAGCAGTACTTC
CDR3aa: CASQSGGGDYEQYF

abundance: NA
d_gene: NA
v_gene: TRBV2
j_gene: TRBJ1-5
CDR3nt: TGTGCCAGCAGTGGTGGCAGGGCAAACAATCAGCCCCAGCATTTT
CDR3aa: CASSGGRANNQPQHF

abundance: NA
d_gene: TRBD1
v_gene: TRBV10-3
j_gene: TRBJ1-2
CDR3nt: TGTGCCATCAGTGAGTCGACCAGGGGGCGATGGTATGGCTACACCTTC
CDR3aa: CAISESTRGRWYGYTF

abundance: NA
d_gene: TRBD2
v_gene: TRBV5-1
j_gene: TRBJ2-2
CDR3nt: TGCGCCAGCAATCTAGCGGGGGGGCTTAACACCGGGGAGCTGTTTTTT
CDR3aa: CASNLAGGLNTGELFF

abundance: NA
d_gene: TRBD1
v_gene: TRBV18
j_gene: TRBJ1-2
CDR3nt: TGTGCCAGCTCACCACAGGGGGCGGACTATGGCTACACCTTC
CDR3aa: CASSPQGADYGYTF

abundance: NA
d_gene: NA
v_gene: TRBV6-5
j_gene: TRBJ2-1
CDR3nt: TGTGCCAGCAGACCCACTACCACCTCCTACAATGAGCAGTTCTTC
CDR3aa: CASRPTTTSYNEQFF

abundance: NA
d_gene: NA
v_gene: TRBV19
j_gene: TRBJ1-1
CDR3nt: TGTGCCAGTAGTATGATCGGGGCTTTCTTT
CDR3aa: CASSMIGAFF

abundance: NA
d_gene: NA
v_gene: TRBV18
j_gene: TRBJ2-1
CDR3nt: TGTGCCAGCTCTCCTTCGGGTGAGCAGTTCTTC
CDR3aa: CASSPSGEQFF

abundance: NA
d_gene: TRBD1
v_gene: TRBV6-5
j_gene: TRBJ1-2
CDR3nt: TGTGCCAGCAGCCAAGGACAGGGGCCAGGCTACACCTTC
CDR3aa: CASSQGQGPGYTF

abundance: NA
d_gene: TRBD1
v_gene: TRBV5-6
j_gene: TRBJ2-7
CDR3nt: TGTGCCAGCAGCTTTGTCGACAGGGTCTACGAGCAGTACTTC
CDR3aa: CASSFVDRVYEQYF

abundance: once
d_gene: NA
v_gene: TRBV2
j_gene: TRBJ2-1
CDR3nt: TGTGCCAGCAGTGGGGAGAGGGATGAGCAGTTCTTC
CDR3aa: CASSGERDEQFF

abundance: NA
d_gene: NA
v_gene: TRBV5-1
j_gene: TRBJ2-2
CDR3nt: TGCGCCAGCAGCTTTGGGCAACAGGGAAACACCGGGGAGCTGTTTTTT
CDR3aa: CASSFGQQGNTGELFF

abundance: NA
d_gene: NA
v_gene: TRBV11-3
j_gene: TRBJ2-5
CDR3nt: TGTGCCAGCAGCTTACAGGGAGAGACCCAGTACTTC
CDR3aa: CASSLQGETQYF

abundance: NA
d_gene: NA
v_gene: TRBV18
j_gene: TRBJ2-2
CDR3nt: TGTGCCAGCTCACCACGCTCCGGCACCGGGGAGCTGTTTTTT
CDR3aa: CASSPRSGTGELFF

abundance: once
d_gene: TRBD2
v_gene: TRBV3-1/TRBV3-2
j_gene: TRBJ2-3
CDR3nt: TGTGCCAGCAGCGATAGCGGGAGGTCAGATACGCAGTATTTT
CDR3aa: CASSDSGRSDTQYF

abundance: NA
d_gene: NA
v_gene: TRBV2
j_gene: TRBJ1-6
CDR3nt: TGTGCCAGCATCGAGGACGGGAGGTATAATTCACCCCTCCACTTT
CDR3aa: CASIEDGRYNSPLHF

abundance: NA
d_gene: TRBD2
v_gene: TRBV19
j_gene: TRBJ2-7
CDR3nt: TGTGCCAGTAGTAGGACTAGCGGCTACGAGCAGTACTTC
CDR3aa: CASSRTSGYEQYF

abundance: NA
d_gene: NA
v_gene: TRBV18
j_gene: TRBJ1-2
CDR3nt: TGTGCCAGCTCACCATTGCCAGGGGATGGCTACACCTTC
CDR3aa: CASSPLPGDGYTF

abundance: NA
d_gene: NA
v_gene: TRBV28
j_gene: TRBJ2-1
CDR3nt: TGTGCCAGCGCGAATCACAGGGTTAGTACCTACAATGAGCAGTTCTTC
CDR3aa: CASANHRVSTYNEQFF

abundance: NA
d_gene: NA
v_gene: TRBV5-4
j_gene: TRBJ2-5
CDR3nt: TGTGCCAGCAGCTCCCCGGCTAGCCTCCAAGAGACCCAGTACTTC
CDR3aa: CASSSPASLQETQYF

abundance: NA
d_gene: NA
v_gene: TRBV7-2
j_gene: TRBJ1-2
CDR3nt: TGTGCCAGCAGCTTAGAGAGGCAGAGCGACTATGGCTACACCTTC
CDR3aa: CASSLERQSDYGYTF

abundance: NA
d_gene: TRBD2
v_gene: TRBV10-3
j_gene: TRBJ2-7
CDR3nt: TGTGCCAGTAGCGGGCCCTACGAGCAGTACTTC
CDR3aa: CASSGPYEQYF